The clone carrying this TCR beta chain showed up just once. This entry is derived from a study of T cell clones after liver transplantation. On the study more broadly: TCRbeta sequencing after a pre-transplant mixed lymphocyte reaction identified graft-donor-reactive clones, later tracked in post-transplant blood.

Measured with immunoSEQ multiplex PCR; TCRdb has only the in-frame clones, and not every one. The sample has 65,000 to 95,000 clones, about four fifths seen once. Germline V gene lookup returns CDR1 SGDLS and CDR2 YYNGEE. The CDR3 runs 13 residues. V lost 4 bases and J lost 4, with 11 bases in between. The starting material was CD4+ T cells from blood, obtained before liver transplant. This sequence originates from a human donor who received a liver transplant. The V call is TRBV9, the J call TRBJ1-2; a weak D match, TRBD1 (6 bases). In DNA, the CDR3 is TGTGCCAGCAGCCGGGACACCGTCTATGGCTACACCTTC. This encodes CASSRDTVYGYTF.